The present T cell receptor (beta chain) was sequenced within a study of CD8 T cells in Susac syndrome. Reverse transcription of 0.5 to 1 ug RNA used random hexamers. TCRdb re-called the immunoSEQ multiplex PCR reads through MiXCR, storing one row per CDR3 protein. The sample holds tens of thousands of distinct CDR3 sequences, around 93% seen once. CDR3 length: 17 residues. V was shortened by 6 bases and J by 2 bases, with 22 bases between the two germline ends. Germline values: CDR1 SGHAT, CDR2 FQNNGV. Specimen: CD8+ T cells from PBMCs. This sequence joins TRBV11-2 and TRBJ2-5; the D gene is possibly TRBD1 (6 bases). The origin of this receptor is a human donor with multiple sclerosis. The CDR3 here is CASRQKISETGQETQYF. In DNA form, the CDR3 reads TGTGCCAGCAGGCAAAAGATAAGCGAGACAGGTCAAGAGACCCAGTACTTC.